This T cell receptor (beta chain) was sequenced during a study of glioma-infiltrating T cells. General study findings and limits: Very few CDR3 sequences were shared between tissue and blood. Gliomas, especially low-grade, showed above-expected tissue-blood divergence; non-neoplastic patients showed below.

Ten or more counts support this clonotype. Its cognate antigen is unknown. The iRepertoire nested amplicon-rescue multiplex PCR amplified TCR alpha and beta CDR3s from RNA. One-step reverse transcription and amplification started from around 100-400 ng of tissue mRNA or PBMC total RNA. TCRdb analysed the multiplex PCR reads with MiXCR anew, one entry per CDR3 protein. The sample lists under 200,000 distinct CDR3 sequences, around 40% occurring once. CDR3 length: 16 residues. Germline V gene data show CDR1 as SQVTM and CDR2 as ANQGSEA. The junction had 8 bases not matched to a gene; V was cut back by 4 bases and J by 1 base.

The source is a human donor with low-grade glioma or glioblastoma, undergoing nonglioma brain surgery, or in good health (not recorded which). Specimen: glioma tissue, nonneoplastic brain tissue, or PBMCs (not recorded which). The genes are TRBV29-1 and TRBJ2-7, with 12 positions matching TRBD2. Written as DNA, the CDR3 is TGCAGCGTTGCAACAGCTAGCGGGAGGGTATCCTACGAGCAGTACTTC. Translated: CSVATASGRVSYEQYF.